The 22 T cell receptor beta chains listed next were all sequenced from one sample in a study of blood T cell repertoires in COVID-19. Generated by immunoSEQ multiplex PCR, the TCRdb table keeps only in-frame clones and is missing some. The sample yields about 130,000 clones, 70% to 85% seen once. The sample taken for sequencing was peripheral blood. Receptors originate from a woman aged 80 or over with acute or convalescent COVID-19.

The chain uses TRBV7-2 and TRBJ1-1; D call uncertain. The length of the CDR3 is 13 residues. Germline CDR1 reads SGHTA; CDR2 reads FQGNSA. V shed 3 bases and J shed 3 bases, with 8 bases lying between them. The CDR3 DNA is TGTGCCAGCAGCTTTCAAAGAGACACTGAAGCTTTCTTT. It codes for CASSFQRDTEAFF.

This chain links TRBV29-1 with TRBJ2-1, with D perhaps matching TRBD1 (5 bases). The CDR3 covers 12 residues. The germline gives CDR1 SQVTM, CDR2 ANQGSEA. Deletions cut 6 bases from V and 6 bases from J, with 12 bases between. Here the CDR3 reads CSVRTHGNEQFF. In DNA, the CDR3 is TGCAGCGTAAGGACACACGGCAATGAGCAGTTCTTC.

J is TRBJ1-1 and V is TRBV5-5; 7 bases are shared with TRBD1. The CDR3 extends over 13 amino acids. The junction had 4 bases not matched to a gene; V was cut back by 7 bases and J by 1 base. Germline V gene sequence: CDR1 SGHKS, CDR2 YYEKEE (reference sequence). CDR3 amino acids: CASGNRGNTEAFF. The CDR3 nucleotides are TGTGCCAGCGGCAACAGGGGGAACACTGAAGCTTTCTTT.

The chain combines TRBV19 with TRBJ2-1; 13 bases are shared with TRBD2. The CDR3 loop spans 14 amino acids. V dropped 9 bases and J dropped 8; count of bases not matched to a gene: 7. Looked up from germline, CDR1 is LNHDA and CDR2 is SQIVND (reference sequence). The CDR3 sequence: CASGLAGEIDEQFF. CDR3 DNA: TGTGCCAGCGGACTAGCGGGAGAGATTGATGAGCAGTTCTTC.

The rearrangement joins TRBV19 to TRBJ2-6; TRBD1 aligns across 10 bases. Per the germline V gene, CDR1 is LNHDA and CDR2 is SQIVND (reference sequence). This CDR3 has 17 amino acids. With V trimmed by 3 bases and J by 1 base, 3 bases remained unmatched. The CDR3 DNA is TGTGCCAGTAGTATGGGGACAGGGGAGTCTGGGGCCAACGTCCTGACTTTC. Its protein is CASSMGTGESGANVLTF.

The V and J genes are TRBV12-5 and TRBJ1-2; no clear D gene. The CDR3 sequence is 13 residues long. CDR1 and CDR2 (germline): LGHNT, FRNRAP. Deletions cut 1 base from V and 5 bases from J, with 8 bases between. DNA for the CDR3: TGTGCTAGTGGTTTGGGCAGTGAATATGGCTACACCTTC. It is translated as CASGLGSEYGYTF.

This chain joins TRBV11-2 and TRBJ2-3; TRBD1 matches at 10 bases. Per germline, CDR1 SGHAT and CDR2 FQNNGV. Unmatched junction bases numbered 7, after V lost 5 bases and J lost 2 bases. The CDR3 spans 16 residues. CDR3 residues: CASSKTGGLSTDTQYF. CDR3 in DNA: TGTGCCAGCAGCAAGACAGGGGGCTTATCCACAGATACGCAGTATTTT. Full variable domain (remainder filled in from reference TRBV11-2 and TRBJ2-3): EAGVAQSPRYKIIEKRQSVAFWCNPISGHATLYWYQQILGQGPKLLIQFQNNGVVDDSQLPKDRFSAERLKGVDSTLKIQPAKLEDSAVYLCASSKTGGLSTDTQYFGPGTRLTVL.

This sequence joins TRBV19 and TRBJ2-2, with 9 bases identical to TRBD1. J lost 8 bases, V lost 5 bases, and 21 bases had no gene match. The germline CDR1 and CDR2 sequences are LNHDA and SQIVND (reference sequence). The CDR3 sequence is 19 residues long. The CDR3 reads CASSPLTGGERDGGGELFF. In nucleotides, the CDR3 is TGTGCCAGTAGTCCATTGACAGGGGGAGAAAGGGACGGCGGTGGGGAGCTGTTTTTT. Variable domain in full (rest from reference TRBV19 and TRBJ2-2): DGGITQSPKYLFRKEGQNVTLSCEQNLNHDAMYWYRQDPGQGLRLIYYSQIVNDFQKGDIAEGYSVSREKKESFPLTVTSAQKNPTAFYLCASSPLTGGERDGGGELFFGEGSRLTVL.

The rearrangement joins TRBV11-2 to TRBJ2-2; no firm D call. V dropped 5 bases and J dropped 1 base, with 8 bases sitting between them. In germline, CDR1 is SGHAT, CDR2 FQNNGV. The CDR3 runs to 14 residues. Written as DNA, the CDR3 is TGTGCCAGCAGCCTGCCGGGGAACACCGGGGAGCTGTTTTTT. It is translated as CASSLPGNTGELFF. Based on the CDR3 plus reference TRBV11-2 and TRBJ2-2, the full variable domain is EAGVAQSPRYKIIEKRQSVAFWCNPISGHATLYWYQQILGQGPKLLIQFQNNGVVDDSQLPKDRFSAERLKGVDSTLKIQPAKLEDSAVYLCASSLPGNTGELFFGEGSRLTVL.

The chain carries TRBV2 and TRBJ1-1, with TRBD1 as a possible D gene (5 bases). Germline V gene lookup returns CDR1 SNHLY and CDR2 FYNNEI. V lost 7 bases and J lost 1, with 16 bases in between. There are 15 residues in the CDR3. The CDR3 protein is CASTPSRGGNTEAFF. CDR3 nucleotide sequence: TGTGCCAGCACGCCGTCCCGCGGGGGGAACACTGAAGCTTTCTTT.

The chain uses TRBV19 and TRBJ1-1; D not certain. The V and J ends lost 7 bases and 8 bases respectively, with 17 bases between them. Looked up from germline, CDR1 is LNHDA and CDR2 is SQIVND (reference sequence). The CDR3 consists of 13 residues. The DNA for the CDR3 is TGTGCCAGTACAAGGAGAGGAGTGGAGGAAGCTTTCTTT. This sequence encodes CASTRRGVEEAFF.

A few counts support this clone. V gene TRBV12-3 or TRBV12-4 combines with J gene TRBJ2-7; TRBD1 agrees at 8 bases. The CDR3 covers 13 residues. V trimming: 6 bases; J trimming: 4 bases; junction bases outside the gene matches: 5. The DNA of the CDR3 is TGTGCCAGCAGACCCCAGGGGGCTTACGAGCAGTACTTC. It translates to CASRPQGAYEQYF.

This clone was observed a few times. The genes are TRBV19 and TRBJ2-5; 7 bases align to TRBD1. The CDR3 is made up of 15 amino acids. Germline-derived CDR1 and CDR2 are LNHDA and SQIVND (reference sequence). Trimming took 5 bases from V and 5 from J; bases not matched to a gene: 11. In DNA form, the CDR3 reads TGTGCCAGTAGTTCTCGGGACAGCCATCGGGAGACCCAGTACTTC. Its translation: CASSSRDSHRETQYF.

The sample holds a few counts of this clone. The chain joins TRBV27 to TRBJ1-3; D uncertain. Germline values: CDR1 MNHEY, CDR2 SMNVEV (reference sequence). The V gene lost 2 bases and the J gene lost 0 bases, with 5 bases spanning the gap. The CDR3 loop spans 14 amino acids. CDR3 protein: CASSLTASGNTIYF. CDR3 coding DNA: TGTGCCAGCAGTTTAACAGCCTCTGGAAACACCATATATTTT.

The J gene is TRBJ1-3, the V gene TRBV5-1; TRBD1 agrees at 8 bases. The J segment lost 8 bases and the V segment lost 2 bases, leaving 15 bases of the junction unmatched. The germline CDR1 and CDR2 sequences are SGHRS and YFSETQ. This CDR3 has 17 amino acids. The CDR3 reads CASSLKSLRQGLDTIYF. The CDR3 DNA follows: TGCGCCAGCAGCTTAAAAAGCCTACGACAGGGGCTTGACACCATATATTTT.

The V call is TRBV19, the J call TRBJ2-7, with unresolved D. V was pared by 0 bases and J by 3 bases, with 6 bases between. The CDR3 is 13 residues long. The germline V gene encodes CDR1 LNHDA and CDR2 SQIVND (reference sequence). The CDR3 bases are TGTGCCAGTAGTATAGATAACAGCTACGAGCAGTACTTC. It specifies CASSIDNSYEQYF.

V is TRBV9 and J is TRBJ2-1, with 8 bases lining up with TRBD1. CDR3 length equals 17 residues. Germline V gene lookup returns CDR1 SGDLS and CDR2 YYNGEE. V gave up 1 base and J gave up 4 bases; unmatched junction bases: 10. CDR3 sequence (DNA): TGTGCCAGCAGCGTAACCTGGACAGGGAATGGATACAATGAGCAGTTCTTC. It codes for CASSVTWTGNGYNEQFF. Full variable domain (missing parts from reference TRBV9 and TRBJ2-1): DSGVTQTPKHLITATGQRVTLRCSPRSGDLSVYWYQQSLDQGLQFLIQYYNGEERAKGNILERFSAQQFPDLHSELNLSSLELGDSALYFCASSVTWTGNGYNEQFFGPGTRLTVL.

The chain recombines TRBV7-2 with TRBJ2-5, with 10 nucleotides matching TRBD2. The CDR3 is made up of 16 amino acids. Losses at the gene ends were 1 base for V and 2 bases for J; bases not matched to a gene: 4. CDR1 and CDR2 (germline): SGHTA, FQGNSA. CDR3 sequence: CASSLGPTSGQETQYF. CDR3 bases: TGTGCCAGCAGCTTAGGGCCGACTAGCGGGCAAGAGACCCAGTACTTC.

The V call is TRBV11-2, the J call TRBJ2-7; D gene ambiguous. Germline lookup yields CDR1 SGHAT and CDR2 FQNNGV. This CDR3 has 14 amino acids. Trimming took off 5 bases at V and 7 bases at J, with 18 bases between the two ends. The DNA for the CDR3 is TGTGCCAGCAGCCCCCGGTTAGCCGGTGGGGAGCAGTACTTC. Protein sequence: CASSPRLAGGEQYF.

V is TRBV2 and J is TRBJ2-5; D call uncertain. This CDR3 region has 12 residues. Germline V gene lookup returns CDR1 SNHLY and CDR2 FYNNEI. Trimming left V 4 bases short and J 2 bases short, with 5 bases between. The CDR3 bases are TGTGCCAGCAGTGGCGAGCAAGAGACCCAGTACTTC. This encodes CASSGEQETQYF.

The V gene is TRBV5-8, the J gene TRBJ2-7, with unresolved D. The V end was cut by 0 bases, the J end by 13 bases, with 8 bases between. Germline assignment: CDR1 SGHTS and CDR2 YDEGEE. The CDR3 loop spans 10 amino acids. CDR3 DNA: TGTGCCAGCAGCTTGGGAGGTTCCTACTTC. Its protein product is CASSLGGSYF.

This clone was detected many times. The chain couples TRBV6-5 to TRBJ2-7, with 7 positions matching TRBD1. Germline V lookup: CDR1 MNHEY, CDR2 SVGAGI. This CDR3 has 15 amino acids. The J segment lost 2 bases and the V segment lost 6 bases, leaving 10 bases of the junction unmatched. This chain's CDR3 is CASSPTWDSPYEQYF. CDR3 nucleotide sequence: TGTGCCAGCAGCCCGACATGGGACAGCCCCTACGAGCAGTACTTC.